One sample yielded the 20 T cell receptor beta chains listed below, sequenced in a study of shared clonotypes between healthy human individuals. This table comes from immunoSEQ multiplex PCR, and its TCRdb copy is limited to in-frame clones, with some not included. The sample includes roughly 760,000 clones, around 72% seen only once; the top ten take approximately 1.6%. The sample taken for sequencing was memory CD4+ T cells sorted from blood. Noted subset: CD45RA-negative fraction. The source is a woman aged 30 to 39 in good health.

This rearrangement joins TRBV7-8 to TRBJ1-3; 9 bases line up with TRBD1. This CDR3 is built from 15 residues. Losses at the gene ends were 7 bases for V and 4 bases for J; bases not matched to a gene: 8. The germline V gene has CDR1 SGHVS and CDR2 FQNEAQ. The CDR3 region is CASKRTGEAGNTIYF. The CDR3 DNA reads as TGTGCCAGCAAACGGACAGGGGAGGCAGGAAACACCATATATTTT.

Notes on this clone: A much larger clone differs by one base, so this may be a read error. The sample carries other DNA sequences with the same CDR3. The CDR3 protein is CASSLDSRSYNEQFF. The CDR3 DNA is TGCGCCAGCAGCTTGGACTCACGCTCCTACAATGAGCAGTTCTTC. The chain couples TRBV5-1 to TRBJ2-1, with no clear D. The germline V gene has CDR1 SGHRS and CDR2 YFSETQ. The ends were cut back, 0 bases at V and 0 bases at J, with 7 bases in the middle. The length of the CDR3 is 15 residues.

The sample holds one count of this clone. CDR3 residues: CASRGGMRGGVEKLFF. The CDR3 DNA reads TGTGCCAGCAGGGGTGGTATGAGGGGTGGAGTTGAAAAACTGTTTTTT. The chain couples TRBV28 to TRBJ1-4; D may be TRBD1 (5 bases). This CDR3 has 16 amino acids. The V gene lost 6 bases and the J gene lost 7 bases, with 21 bases spanning the gap. Per germline, CDR1 MDHEN and CDR2 SYDVKM.

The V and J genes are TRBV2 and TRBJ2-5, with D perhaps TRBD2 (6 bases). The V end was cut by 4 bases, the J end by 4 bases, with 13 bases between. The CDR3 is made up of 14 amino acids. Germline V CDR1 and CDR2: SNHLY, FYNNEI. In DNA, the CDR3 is TGTGCCAGCAGTGTGGAGGTGGGAGGAGAGACCCAGTACTTC. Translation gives CASSVEVGGETQYF.

The CDR3 is CSVLGPPDEQYF. As DNA, the CDR3 is TGCAGCGTCCTCGGGCCCCCGGACGAGCAGTACTTC. This chain joins TRBV29-1 and TRBJ2-7; D is uncertain. Trimming took off 6 bases at V and 5 bases at J, with 14 bases between the two ends. The CDR3 is made up of 12 amino acids. CDR1 is SQVTM, CDR2 ANQGSEA, per germline.

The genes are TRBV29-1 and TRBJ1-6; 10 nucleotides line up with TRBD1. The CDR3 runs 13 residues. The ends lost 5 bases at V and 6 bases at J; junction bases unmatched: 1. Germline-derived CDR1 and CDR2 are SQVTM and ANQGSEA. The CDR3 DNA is TGCAGCGTTCGGACAGGGGGTAATTCACCCCTCCACTTT. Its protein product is CSVRTGGNSPLHF.

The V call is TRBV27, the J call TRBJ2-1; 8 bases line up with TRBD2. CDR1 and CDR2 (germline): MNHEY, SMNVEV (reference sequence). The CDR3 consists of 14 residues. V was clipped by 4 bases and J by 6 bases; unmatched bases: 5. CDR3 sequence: CASSSRTSSNEQFF. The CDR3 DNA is TGTGCCAGCAGTTCCCGGACTAGCTCCAATGAGCAGTTCTTC.

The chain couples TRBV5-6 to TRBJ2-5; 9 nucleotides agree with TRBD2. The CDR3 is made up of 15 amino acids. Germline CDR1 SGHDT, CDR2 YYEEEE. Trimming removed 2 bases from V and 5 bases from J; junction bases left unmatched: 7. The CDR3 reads CASSFQAGGAETQYF. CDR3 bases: TGTGCCAGCAGCTTCCAGGCGGGAGGGGCGGAGACCCAGTACTTC. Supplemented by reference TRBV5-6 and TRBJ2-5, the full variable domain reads DAGVTQSPTHLIKTRGQQVTLRCSPKSGHDTVSWYQQALGQGPQFIFQYYEEEERQRGNFPDRFSGHQFPNYSSELNVNALLLGDSALYLCASSFQAGGAETQYFGPGTRLLVL.

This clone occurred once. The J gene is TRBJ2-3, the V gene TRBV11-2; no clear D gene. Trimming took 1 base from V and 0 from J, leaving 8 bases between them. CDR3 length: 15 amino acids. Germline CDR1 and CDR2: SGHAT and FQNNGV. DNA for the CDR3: TGTGCCAGCAGCTTAGCAGGCTATAGCACAGATACGCAGTATTTT. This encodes CASSLAGYSTDTQYF. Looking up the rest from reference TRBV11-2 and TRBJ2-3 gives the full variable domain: EAGVAQSPRYKIIEKRQSVAFWCNPISGHATLYWYQQILGQGPKLLIQFQNNGVVDDSQLPKDRFSAERLKGVDSTLKIQPAKLEDSAVYLCASSLAGYSTDTQYFGPGTRLTVL.

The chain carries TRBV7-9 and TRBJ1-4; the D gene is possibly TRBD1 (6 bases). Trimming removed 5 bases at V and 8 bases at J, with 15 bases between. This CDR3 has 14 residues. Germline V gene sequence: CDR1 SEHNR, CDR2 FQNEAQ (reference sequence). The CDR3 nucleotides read TGTGCCAGCAGCCCTACGACAGGAAGCGAAAAACTGTTTTTT. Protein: CASSPTTGSEKLFF.

In DNA form, the CDR3 reads TGTGCCAGTAGTAAGGTAGCAGCCTCAGCGGATGAGCAGTTCTTC. Translated: CASSKVAASADEQFF. This chain uses TRBV19 with TRBJ2-1; maybe TRBD2 (5 bases). From germline, CDR1 is LNHDA and CDR2 SQIVND (reference sequence). This CDR3 region has 15 residues. Trimming took off 4 bases at V and 8 bases at J, with 18 bases between the two ends.

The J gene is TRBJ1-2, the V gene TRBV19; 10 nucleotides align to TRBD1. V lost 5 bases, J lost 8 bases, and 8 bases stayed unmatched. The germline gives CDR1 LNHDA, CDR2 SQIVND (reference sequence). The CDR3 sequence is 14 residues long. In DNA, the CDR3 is TGTGCCAGTAGTGACTTGGGGACAGGGGTCGGCTACACCTTC. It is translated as CASSDLGTGVGYTF. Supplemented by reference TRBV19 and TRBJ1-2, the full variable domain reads DGGITQSPKYLFRKEGQNVTLSCEQNLNHDAMYWYRQDPGQGLRLIYYSQIVNDFQKGDIAEGYSVSREKKESFPLTVTSAQKNPTAFYLCASSDLGTGVGYTFGSGTRLTVV.

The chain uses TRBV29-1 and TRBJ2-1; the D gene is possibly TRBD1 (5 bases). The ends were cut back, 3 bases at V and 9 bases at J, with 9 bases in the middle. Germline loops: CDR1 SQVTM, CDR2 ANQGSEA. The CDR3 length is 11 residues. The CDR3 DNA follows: TGCAGCGTTGATGGACACACTGAGCAGTTCTTC. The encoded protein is CSVDGHTEQFF.

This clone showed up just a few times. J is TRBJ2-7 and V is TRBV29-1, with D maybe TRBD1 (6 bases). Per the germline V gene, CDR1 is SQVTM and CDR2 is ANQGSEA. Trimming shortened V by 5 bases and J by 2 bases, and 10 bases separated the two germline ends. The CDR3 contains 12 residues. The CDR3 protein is CSVSTGPYEQYF. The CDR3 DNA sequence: TGCAGCGTTTCCACAGGGCCCTACGAGCAGTACTTC.

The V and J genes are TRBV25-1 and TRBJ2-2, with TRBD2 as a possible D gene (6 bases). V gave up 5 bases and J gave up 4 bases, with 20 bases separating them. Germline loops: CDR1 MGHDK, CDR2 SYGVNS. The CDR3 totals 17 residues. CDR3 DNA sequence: TGTGCCAGCAGTTTAACGAAACCGGACTATTCCACCGGGGAGCTGTTTTTT. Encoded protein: CASSLTKPDYSTGELFF. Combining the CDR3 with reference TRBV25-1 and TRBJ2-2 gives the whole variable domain EADIYQTPRYLVIGTGKKITLECSQTMGHDKMYWYQQDPGMELHLIHYSYGVNSTEKGDLSSESTVSRIRTEHFPLTLESARPSHTSQYLCASSLTKPDYSTGELFFGEGSRLTVL.

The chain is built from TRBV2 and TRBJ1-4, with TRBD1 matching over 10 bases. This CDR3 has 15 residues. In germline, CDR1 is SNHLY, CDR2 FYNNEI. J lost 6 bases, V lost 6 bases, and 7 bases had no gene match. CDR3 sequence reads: CASRTRTGGHEKLFF. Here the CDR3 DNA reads TGTGCCAGCAGGACTAGGACAGGGGGTCATGAAAAACTGTTTTTT.

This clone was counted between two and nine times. The CDR3 loop reads CASSLGTTGGGIQYF. The CDR3 nucleotides read TGTGCCAGCAGTTTAGGGACTACAGGAGGGGGCATTCAGTACTTC. This chain links TRBV28 with TRBJ2-4, with a weak D call TRBD2 (7 bases). This CDR3 region has 15 residues. Trimming removed 2 bases from V and 9 bases from J, with 17 bases in between. The germline CDR1 and CDR2 sequences are MDHEN and SYDVKM.

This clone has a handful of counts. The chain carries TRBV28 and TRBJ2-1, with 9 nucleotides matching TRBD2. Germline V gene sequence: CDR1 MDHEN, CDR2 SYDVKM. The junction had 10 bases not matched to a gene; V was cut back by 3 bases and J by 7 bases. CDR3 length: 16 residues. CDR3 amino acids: CASSLGASGDRNEQFF. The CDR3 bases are TGTGCCAGCAGTTTGGGTGCTAGCGGGGACCGGAATGAGCAGTTCTTC.

CDR3 in amino acids: CASIFSGGYEQYF. The CDR3 nucleotides read TGTGCCAGCATATTTAGCGGGGGGTACGAGCAGTACTTC. The rearrangement joins TRBV28 to TRBJ2-7, with 10 bases that match TRBD2. The germline V gene encodes CDR1 MDHEN and CDR2 SYDVKM. The trim removed 7 bases at V and 4 bases at J, leaving 4 bases unmatched. CDR3 size: 13 residues. Using reference TRBV28 and TRBJ2-7 for the parts outside the CDR3, the full variable domain is DVKVTQSSRYLVKRTGEKVFLECVQDMDHENMFWYRQDPGLGLRLIYFSYDVKMKEKGDIPEGYSVSREKKERFSLILESASTNQTSMYLCASIFSGGYEQYFGPGTRLTVT.

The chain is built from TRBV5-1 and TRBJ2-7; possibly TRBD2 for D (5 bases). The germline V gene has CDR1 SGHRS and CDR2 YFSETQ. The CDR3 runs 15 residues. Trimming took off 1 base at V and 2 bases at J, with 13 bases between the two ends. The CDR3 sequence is CASSLLSSGPYEQYF. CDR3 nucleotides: TGCGCCAGCAGCTTGTTGTCCAGCGGACCCTACGAGCAGTACTTC. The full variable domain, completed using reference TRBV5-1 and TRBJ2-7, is KAGVTQTPRYLIKTRGQQVTLSCSPISGHRSVSWYQQTPGQGLQFLFEYFSETQRNKGNFPGRFSGRQFSNSRSEMNVSTLELGDSALYLCASSLLSSGPYEQYFGPGTRLTVT.